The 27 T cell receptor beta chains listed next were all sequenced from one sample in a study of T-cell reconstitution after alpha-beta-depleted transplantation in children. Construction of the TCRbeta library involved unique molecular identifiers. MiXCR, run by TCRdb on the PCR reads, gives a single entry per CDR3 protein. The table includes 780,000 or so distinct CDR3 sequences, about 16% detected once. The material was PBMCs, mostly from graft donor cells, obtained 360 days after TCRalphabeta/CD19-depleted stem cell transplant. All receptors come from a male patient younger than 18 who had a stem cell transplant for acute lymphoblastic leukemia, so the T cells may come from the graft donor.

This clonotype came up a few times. The CDR3 loop is CATSRVGQGNYGYTF. The CDR3 coding sequence is TGTGCCACCAGCAGAGTGGGACAGGGGAACTATGGCTACACCTTC. The V gene is TRBV15, the J gene TRBJ1-2; 10 positions match TRBD1. The CDR3 runs 15 residues. CDR1 and CDR2 (germline): LNHNV, YYDKDF (reference sequence). J gave up 2 bases and V 1 base, and 1 base lay outside the gene matches.

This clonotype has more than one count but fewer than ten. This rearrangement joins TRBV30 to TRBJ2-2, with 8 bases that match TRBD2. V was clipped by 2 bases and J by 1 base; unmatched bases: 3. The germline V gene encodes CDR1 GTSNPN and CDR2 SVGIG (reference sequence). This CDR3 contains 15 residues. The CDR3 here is CAWSRTSLNTGELFF. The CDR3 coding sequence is TGTGCCTGGAGTAGGACTAGCCTGAACACCGGGGAGCTGTTTTTT. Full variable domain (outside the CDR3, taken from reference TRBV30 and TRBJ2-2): SQTIHQWPATLVQPVGSPLSLECTVEGTSNPNLYWYRQAAGRGLQLLFYSVGIGQISSEVPQNLSASRPQDRQFILSSKKLLLSDSGFYLCAWSRTSLNTGELFFGEGSRLTVL.

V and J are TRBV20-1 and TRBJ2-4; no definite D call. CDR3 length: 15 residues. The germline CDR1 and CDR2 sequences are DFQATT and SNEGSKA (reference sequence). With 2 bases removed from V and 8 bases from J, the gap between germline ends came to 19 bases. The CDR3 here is CSARSRQPNGYIQYF. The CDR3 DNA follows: TGCAGTGCTAGATCTCGCCAGCCTAATGGGTACATTCAGTACTTC.

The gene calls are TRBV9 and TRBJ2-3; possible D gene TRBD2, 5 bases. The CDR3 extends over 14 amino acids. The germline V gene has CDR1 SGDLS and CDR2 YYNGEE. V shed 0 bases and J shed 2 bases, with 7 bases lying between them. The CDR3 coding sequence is TGTGCCAGCAGCGTAGAAGCGGCCACAGATACGCAGTATTTT. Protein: CASSVEAATDTQYF.

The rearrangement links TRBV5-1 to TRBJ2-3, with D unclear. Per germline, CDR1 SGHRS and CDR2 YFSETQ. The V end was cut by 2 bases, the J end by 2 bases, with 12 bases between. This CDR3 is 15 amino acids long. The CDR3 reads CASSFNGRYTDTQYF. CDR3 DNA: TGCGCCAGCAGCTTTAATGGCAGATACACAGATACGCAGTATTTT.

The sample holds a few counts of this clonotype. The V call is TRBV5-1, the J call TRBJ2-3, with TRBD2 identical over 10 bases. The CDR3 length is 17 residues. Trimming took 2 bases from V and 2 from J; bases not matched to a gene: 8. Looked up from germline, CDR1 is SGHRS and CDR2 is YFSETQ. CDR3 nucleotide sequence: TGCGCCAGCAGCTTAACCGGGACTAGCGCATACACAGATACGCAGTATTTT. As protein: CASSLTGTSAYTDTQYF.

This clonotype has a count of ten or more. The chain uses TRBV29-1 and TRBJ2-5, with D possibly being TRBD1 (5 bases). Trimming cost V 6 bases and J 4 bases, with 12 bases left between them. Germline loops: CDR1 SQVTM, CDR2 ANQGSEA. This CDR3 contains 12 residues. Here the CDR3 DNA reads TGCAGCGTCCACAGGTTTAGAGAGACCCAGTACTTC. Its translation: CSVHRFRETQYF.

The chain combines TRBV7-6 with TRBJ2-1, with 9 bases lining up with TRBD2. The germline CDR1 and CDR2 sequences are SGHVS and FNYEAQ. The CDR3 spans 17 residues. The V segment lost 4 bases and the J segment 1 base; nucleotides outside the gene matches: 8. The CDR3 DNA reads TGTGCCAGCAGCTCCCTAGCGGGGAGCGAATCCTACAATGAGCAGTTCTTC. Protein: CASSSLAGSESYNEQFF.

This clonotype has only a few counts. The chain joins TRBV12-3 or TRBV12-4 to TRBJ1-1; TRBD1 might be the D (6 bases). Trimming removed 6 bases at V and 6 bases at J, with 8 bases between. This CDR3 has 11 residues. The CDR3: CASSAGAEAFF. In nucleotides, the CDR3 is TGTGCCAGCAGCGCAGGGGCTGAAGCTTTCTTT.

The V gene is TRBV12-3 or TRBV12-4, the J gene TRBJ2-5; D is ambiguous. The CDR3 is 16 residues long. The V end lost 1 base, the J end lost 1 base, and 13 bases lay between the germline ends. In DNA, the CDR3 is TGTGCCAGCAGTTTAGAATGGACCAAACCCCAAGAGACCCAGTACTTC. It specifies CASSLEWTKPQETQYF.

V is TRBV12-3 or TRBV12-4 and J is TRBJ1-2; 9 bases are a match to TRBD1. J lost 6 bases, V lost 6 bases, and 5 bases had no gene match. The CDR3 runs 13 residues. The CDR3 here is CASSRTGVNGYTF. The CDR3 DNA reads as TGTGCCAGCAGCCGGACAGGGGTTAATGGCTACACCTTC.

CDR3 sequence reads: CASSYERRGHEQFF. The CDR3 DNA sequence: TGTGCCAGCAGTTACGAGCGGAGGGGGCATGAGCAGTTCTTC. The chain couples TRBV6-2 or TRBV6-3 to TRBJ2-1; perhaps TRBD1 as D (7 bases). The germline CDR1 and CDR2 sequences are MNHEY and SVGEGT. The CDR3 runs to 14 residues. Trimming cost V 2 bases and J 8 bases, with 13 bases left between them.

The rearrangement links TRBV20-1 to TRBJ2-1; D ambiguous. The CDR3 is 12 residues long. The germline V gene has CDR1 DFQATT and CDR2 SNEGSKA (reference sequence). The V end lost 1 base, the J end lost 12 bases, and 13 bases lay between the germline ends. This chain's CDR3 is CSARASLIGQFF. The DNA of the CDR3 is TGCAGTGCTAGAGCTTCCCTTATTGGGCAGTTCTTC.

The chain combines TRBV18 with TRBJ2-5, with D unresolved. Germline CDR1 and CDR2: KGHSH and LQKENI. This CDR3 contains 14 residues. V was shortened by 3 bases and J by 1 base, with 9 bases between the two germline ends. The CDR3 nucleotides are TGTGCCAGCTCACCGTCAATAGGCCAAGAGACCCAGTACTTC. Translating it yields CASSPSIGQETQYF.

For the CDR3, the DNA is TGTGCCAGCAGCTTGGGGGCGGCAGCTGCTTACAATGAGCAGTTCTTC. It is translated as CASSLGAAAAYNEQFF. This sequence joins TRBV11-2 and TRBJ2-1; D is perhaps TRBD1 (6 bases). Trimming shortened V by 3 bases and J by 4 bases, and 16 bases separated the two germline ends. The CDR3 totals 16 residues. The V gene's germline CDR1 is SGHAT and CDR2 FQNNGV.

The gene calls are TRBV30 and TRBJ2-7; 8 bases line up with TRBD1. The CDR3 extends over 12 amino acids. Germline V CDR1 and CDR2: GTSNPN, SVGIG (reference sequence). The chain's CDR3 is CAAGTGYFEQYF. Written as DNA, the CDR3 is TGTGCTGCCGGGACAGGTTATTTCGAGCAGTACTTC.

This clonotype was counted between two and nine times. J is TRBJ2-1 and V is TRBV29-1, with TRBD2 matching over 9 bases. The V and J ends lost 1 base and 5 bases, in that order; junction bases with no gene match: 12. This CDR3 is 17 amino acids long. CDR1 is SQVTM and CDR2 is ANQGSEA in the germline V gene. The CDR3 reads CSVEAASGMIGNNEQFF. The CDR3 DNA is TGCAGCGTTGAAGCGGCTAGCGGGATGATTGGTAACAATGAGCAGTTCTTC.

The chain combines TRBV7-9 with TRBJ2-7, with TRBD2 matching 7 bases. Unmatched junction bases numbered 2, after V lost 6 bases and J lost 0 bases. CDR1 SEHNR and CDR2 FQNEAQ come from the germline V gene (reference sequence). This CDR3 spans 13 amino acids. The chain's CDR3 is CASRERDSYEQYF. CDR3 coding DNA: TGTGCCAGCAGGGAGCGGGACTCCTACGAGCAGTACTTC.

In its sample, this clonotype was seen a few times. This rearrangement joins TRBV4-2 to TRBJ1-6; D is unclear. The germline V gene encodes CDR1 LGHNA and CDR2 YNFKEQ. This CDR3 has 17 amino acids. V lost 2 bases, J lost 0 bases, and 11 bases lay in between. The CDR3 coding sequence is TGTGCCAGCAGCCAAACATATGAGAGCTCCTATAATTCACCCCTCCACTTT. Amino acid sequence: CASSQTYESSYNSPLHF.

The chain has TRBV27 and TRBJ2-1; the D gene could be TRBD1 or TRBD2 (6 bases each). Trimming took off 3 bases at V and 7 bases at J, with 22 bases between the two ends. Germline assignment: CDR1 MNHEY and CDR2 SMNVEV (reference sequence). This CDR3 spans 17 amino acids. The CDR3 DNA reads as TGTGCCAGCAGTTTGGACTATTCAGGGGTCTGGGAAAATGAGCAGTTCTTC. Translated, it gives CASSLDYSGVWENEQFF.

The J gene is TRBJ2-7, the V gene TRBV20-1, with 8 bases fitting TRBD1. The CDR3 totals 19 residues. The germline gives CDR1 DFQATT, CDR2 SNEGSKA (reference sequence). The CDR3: CRGSGGLGGQGPVSYEQYF. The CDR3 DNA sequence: TGCAGGGGTAGTGGGGGCTTGGGCGGACAGGGCCCCGTCTCCTACGAGCAGTACTTC.

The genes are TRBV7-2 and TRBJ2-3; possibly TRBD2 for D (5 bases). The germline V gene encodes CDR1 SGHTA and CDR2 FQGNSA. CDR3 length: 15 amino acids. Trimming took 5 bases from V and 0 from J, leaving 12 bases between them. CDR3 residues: CASSDYGGSTDTQYF. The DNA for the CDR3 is TGTGCCAGCAGCGACTACGGCGGGAGCACAGATACGCAGTATTTT.

The CDR3 reads CASSPHGTENTEAFF. DNA of the CDR3: TGCGCCAGCAGCCCGCACGGGACAGAGAACACTGAAGCTTTCTTT. This chain joins TRBV5-1 and TRBJ1-1, with TRBD1 identical over 7 bases. CDR3 length: 15 amino acids. The germline gives CDR1 SGHRS, CDR2 YFSETQ. The J segment lost 1 base and the V segment lost 4 bases, leaving 7 bases of the junction unmatched.

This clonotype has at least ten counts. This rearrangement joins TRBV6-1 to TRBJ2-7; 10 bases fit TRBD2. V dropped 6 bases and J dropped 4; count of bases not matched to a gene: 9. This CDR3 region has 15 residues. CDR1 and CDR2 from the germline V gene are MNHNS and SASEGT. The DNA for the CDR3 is TGTGCCAGCAGCCCTTTAGCGGGAGGTGCGTACGAGCAGTACTTC. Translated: CASSPLAGGAYEQYF.

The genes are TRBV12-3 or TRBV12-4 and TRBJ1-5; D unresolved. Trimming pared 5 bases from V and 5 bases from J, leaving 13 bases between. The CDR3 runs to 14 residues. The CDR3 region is CASSVMVEDQPQHF. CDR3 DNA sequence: TGTGCCAGCAGTGTGATGGTGGAGGATCAGCCCCAGCATTTT.

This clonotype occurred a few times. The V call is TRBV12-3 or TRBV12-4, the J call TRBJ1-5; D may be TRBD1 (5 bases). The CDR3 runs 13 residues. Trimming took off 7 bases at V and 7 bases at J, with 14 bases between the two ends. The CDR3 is CASTGGEGQPQHF. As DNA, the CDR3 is TGTGCCAGCACCGGAGGGGAGGGGCAGCCCCAGCATTTT.

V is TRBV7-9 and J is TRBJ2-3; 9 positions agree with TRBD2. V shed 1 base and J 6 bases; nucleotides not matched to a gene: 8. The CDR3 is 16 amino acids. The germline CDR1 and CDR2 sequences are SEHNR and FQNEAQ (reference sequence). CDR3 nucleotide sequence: TGTGCCAGCAGCTTAGTCCTAGCGGGAAGGTTGGATACGCAGTATTTT. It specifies CASSLVLAGRLDTQYF.